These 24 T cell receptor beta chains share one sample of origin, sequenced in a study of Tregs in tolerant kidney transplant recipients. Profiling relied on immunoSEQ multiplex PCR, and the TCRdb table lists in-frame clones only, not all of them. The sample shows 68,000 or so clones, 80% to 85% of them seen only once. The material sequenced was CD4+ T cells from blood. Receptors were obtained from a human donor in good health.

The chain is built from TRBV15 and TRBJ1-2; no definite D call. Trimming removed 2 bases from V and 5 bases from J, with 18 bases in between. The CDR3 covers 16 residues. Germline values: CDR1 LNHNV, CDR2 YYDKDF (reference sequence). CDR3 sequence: CATSRPPIVGLYGYTF. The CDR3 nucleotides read TGTGCCACCAGCAGACCCCCCATTGTGGGGTTATATGGCTACACCTTC.

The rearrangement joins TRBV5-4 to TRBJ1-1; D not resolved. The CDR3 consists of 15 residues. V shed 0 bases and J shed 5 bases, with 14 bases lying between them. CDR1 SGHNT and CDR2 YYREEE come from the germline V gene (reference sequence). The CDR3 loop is CASSLELGKGTEAFF. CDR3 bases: TGTGCCAGCAGCTTGGAACTGGGAAAAGGGACTGAAGCTTTCTTT.

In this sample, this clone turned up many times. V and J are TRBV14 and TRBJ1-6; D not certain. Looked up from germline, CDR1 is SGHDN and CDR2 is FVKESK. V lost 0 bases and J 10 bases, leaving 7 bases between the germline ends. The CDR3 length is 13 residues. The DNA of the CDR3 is TGTGCCAGCAGCCAAGATTTGGGATCACCCCTCCACTTT. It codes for CASSQDLGSPLHF.

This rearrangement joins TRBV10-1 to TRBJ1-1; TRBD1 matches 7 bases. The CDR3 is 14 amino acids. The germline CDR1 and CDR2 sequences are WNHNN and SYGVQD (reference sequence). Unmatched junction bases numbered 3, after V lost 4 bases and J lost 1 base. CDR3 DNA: TGCGCCAGCAGTGGGGACAGCTCGAACACTGAAGCTTTCTTT. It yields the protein CASSGDSSNTEAFF.

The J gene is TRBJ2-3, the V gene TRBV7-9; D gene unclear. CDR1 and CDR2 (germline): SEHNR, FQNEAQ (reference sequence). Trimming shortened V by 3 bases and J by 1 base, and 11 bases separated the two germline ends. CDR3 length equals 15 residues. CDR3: CASSLGQTGTDTQYF. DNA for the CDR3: TGTGCCAGCAGCTTGGGTCAAACGGGCACAGATACGCAGTATTTT.

The chain's CDR3 is CASSVQPLAVSSYEQYF. As DNA, the CDR3 is TGTGCCAGCAGTGTACAGCCTCTAGCGGTAAGCTCCTACGAGCAGTACTTC. The chain has TRBV7-6 and TRBJ2-7; 7 bases are a match to TRBD2. Germline V gene lookup returns CDR1 SGHVS and CDR2 FNYEAQ. J lost 0 bases, V lost 6 bases, and 14 bases had no gene match. The CDR3 is 17 residues long. The full variable domain, its missing parts supplied by reference TRBV7-6 and TRBJ2-7, is GAGVSQSPRYKVTKRGQDVALRCDPISGHVSLYWYRQALGQGPEFLTYFNYEAQQDKSGLPNDRFSAERPEGSISTLTIQRTEQRDSAMYRCASSVQPLAVSSYEQYFGPGTRLTVT.

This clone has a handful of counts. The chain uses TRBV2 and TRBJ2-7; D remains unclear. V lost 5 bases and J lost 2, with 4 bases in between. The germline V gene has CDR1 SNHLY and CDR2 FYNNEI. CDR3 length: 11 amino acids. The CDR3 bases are TGTGCCAGCAGTCTGACCTACGAGCAGTACTTC. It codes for CASSLTYEQYF.

The CDR3: CASSLRKGWADTQYF. The CDR3 DNA reads as TGTGCCAGCAGCTTAAGGAAGGGCTGGGCAGATACGCAGTATTTT. The genes are TRBV11-1 and TRBJ2-3; no clear D gene. The CDR3 extends over 15 amino acids. Germline V gene lookup returns CDR1 SGHAT and CDR2 FQDESV (reference sequence). Trimming cost V 2 bases and J 4 bases, with 13 bases left between them. The full variable domain, with the rest looked up from reference TRBV11-1 and TRBJ2-3, is EAEVAQSPRYKITEKSQAVAFWCDPISGHATLYWYRQILGQGPELLVQFQDESVVDDSQLPKDRFSAERLKGVDSTLKIQPAELGDSAMYLCASSLRKGWADTQYFGPGTRLTVL.

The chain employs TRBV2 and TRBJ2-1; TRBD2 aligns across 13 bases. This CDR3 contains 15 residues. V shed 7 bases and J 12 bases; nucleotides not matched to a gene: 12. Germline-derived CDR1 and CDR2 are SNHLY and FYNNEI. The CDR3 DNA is TGTGCCAGCACTTCCACCGGGACTAGCGGGGAACCGCAGTTCTTC. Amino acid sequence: CASTSTGTSGEPQFF.

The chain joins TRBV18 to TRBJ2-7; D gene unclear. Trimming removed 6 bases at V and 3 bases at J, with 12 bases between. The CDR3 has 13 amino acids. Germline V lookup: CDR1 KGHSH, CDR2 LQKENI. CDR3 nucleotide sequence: TGTGCCAGCTCTCCCGGAAGGGACTACGAGCAGTACTTC. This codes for CASSPGRDYEQYF.

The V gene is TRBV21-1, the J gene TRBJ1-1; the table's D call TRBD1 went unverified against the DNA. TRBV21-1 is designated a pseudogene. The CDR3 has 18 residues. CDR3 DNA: TGTGCCAGCAGCTCACAGGGACCCCCTCCTGCGGCTCCTCTTGAAGCTTTCTTT. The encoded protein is CASSSQGPPPAAPLEAFF.

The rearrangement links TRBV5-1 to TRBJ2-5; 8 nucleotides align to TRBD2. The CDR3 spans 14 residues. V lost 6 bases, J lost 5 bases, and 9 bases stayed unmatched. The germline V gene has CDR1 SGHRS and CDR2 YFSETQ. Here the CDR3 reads CASTLGGGRETQYF. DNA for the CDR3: TGCGCCAGCACTCTCGGGGGGGGCCGCGAGACCCAGTACTTC. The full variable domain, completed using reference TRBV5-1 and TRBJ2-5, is KAGVTQTPRYLIKTRGQQVTLSCSPISGHRSVSWYQQTPGQGLQFLFEYFSETQRNKGNFPGRFSGRQFSNSRSEMNVSTLELGDSALYLCASTLGGGRETQYFGPGTRLLVL.

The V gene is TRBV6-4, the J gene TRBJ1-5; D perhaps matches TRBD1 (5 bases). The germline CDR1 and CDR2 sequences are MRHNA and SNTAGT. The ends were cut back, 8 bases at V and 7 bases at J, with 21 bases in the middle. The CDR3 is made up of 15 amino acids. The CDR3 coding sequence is TGTGCCAGCTCTACCTTCTCGGGGGAAAGGCAGCCCCAGCATTTT. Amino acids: CASSTFSGERQPQHF.

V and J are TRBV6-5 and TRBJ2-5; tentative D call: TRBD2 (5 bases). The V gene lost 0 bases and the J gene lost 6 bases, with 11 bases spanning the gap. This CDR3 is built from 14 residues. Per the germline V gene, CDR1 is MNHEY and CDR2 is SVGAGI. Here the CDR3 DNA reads TGTGCCAGCAGTTACTCCCGCCTAGCTAAGACCCAGTACTTC. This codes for CASSYSRLAKTQYF.

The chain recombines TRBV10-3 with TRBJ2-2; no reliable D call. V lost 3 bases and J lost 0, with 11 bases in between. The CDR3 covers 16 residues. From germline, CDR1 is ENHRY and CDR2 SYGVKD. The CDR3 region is CAISERGPANTGELFF. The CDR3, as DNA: TGTGCCATCAGTGAAAGAGGACCCGCGAACACCGGGGAGCTGTTTTTT.

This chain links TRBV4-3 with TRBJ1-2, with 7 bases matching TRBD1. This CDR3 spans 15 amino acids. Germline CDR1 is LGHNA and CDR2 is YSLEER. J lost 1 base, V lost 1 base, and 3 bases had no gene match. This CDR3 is CASSQVGTDNYGYTF. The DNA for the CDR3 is TGCGCCAGCAGCCAAGTAGGGACAGATAACTATGGCTACACCTTC.

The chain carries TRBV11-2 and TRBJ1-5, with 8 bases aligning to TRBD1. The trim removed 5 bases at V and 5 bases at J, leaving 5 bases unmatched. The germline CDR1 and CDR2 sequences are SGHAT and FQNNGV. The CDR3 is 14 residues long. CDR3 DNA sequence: TGTGCCAGCAGCGTTGACAGGGGTGATCAGCCCCAGCATTTT. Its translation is CASSVDRGDQPQHF.

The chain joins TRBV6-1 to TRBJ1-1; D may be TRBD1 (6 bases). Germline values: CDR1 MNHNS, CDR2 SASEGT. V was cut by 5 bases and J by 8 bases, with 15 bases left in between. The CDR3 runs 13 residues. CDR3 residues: CASSLTGTREAFF. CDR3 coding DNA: TGTGCCAGCAGTCTTACAGGGACGAGAGAAGCTTTCTTT.

Here the CDR3 reads CASRFTRGGRSYEQYF. DNA of the CDR3: TGTGCCAGCAGGTTTACAAGGGGGGGAAGGTCCTACGAGCAGTACTTC. The chain is built from TRBV5-8 and TRBJ2-7; possible D gene TRBD2, 7 bases. In germline, CDR1 is SGHTS, CDR2 YDEGEE. Trimming left V 5 bases short and J 1 base short, with 19 bases between. The CDR3 is 16 residues long.

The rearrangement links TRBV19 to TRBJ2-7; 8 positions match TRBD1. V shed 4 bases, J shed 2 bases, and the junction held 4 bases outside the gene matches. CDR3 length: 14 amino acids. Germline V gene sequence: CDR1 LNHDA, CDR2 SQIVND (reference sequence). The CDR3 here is CASSNGDRTYEQYF. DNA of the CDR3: TGTGCCAGTAGTAACGGGGACAGGACCTACGAGCAGTACTTC.

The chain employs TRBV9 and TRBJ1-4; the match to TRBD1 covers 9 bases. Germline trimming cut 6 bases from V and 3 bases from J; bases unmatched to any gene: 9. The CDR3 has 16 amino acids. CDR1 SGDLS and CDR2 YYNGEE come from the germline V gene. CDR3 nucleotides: TGTGCCAGCACCTCGGGACAGGGATCGTCTAATGAAAAACTGTTTTTT. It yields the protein CASTSGQGSSNEKLFF.

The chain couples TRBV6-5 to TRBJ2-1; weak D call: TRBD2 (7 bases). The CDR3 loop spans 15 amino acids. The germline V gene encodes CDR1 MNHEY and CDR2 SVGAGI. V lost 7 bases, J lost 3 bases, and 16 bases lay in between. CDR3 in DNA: TGTGCCAGCACTCCTTGGGGGGGCGGCTACAATGAGCAGTTCTTC. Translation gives CASTPWGGGYNEQFF.

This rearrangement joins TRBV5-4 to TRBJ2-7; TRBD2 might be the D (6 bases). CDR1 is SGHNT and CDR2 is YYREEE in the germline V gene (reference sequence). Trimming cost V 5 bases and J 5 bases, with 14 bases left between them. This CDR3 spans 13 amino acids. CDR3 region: CASRQVWGDEQYF. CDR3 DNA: TGTGCCAGCAGACAAGTCTGGGGGGACGAGCAGTACTTC.

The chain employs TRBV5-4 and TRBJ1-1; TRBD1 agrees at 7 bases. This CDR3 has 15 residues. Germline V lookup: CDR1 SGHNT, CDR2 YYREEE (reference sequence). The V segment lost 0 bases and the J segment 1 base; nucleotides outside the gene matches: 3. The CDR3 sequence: CASSLGRTGNTEAFF. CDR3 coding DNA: TGTGCCAGCAGCTTGGGACGGACAGGGAACACTGAAGCTTTCTTT.